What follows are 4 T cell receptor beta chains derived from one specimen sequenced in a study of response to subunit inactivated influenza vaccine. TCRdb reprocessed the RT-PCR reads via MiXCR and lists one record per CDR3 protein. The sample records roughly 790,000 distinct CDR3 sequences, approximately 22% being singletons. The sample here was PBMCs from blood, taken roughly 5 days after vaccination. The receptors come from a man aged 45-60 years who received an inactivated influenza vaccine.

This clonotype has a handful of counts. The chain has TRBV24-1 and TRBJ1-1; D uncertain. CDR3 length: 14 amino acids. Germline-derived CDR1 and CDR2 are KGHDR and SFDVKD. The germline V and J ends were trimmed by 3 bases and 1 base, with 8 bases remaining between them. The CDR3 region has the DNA TGTGCCACCAGTGATCGGGCCCCGAACACTGAAGCTTTCTTT. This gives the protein CATSDRAPNTEAFF.

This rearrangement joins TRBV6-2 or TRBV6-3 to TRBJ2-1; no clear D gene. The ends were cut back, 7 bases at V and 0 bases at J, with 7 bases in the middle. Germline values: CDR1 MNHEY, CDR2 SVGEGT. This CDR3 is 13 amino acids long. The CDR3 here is CASTSLSYNEQFF. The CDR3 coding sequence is TGTGCCAGCACTAGTCTCTCCTACAATGAGCAGTTCTTC.

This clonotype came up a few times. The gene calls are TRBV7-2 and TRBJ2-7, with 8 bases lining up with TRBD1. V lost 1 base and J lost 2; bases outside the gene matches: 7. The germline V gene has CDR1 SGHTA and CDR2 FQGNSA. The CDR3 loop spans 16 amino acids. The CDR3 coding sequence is TGTGCCAGCAGCTTAGAGGGGACAGGCGTTACCTACGAGCAGTACTTC. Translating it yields CASSLEGTGVTYEQYF.

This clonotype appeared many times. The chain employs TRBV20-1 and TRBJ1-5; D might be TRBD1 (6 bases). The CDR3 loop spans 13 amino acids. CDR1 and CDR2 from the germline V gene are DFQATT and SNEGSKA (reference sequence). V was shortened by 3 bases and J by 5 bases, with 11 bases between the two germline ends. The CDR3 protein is CSASRGADQPQHF. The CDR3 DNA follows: TGCAGTGCTAGTAGGGGGGCTGATCAGCCCCAGCATTTT.